The sequence of this T cell receptor (beta chain) was determined in a study of identical twins. Trimming removed 7 bases at V and 6 bases at J, with 13 bases between. The length of the CDR3 is 13 residues. Germline lookup yields CDR1 LGHNT and CDR2 FRNRAP. Study-level findings and limits: Analyses of zero insertions could, in part, be confounded by invariant MAIT and iNKT cells. Conclusions rested on cross-sectional statistics rather than following the same donors.

After template switching added a universal primer site, the resulting cDNA carried unique molecular identifiers. TCRdb re-analysed the 5' RACE reads in MiXCR, keeping a single row per CDR3 protein. The sample yields around 250,000 distinct CDR3 sequences, roughly an eighth seen once. This clonotype occurred many times. Its antigen is unidentified. The same sample was also used in a study of yellow fever vaccine responses in identical twins.

This TCR came from a woman in her late teens or twenties in good health. Source material: memory (CD45RO+) T cells sorted from blood. This chain connects TRBV12-5 to TRBJ1-5; D possibly corresponds to TRBD1 (6 bases). The CDR3 region is CASAPEGGQPQHF. The CDR3 nucleotides read TGTGCTAGTGCCCCCGAGGGGGGTCAGCCCCAGCATTTT.